A few counts support the clone carrying this T cell receptor (beta chain). The data belong to a study of response to subunit inactivated influenza vaccine. From germline, CDR1 is SGHRS and CDR2 YFSETQ. V lost 0 bases, J lost 6 bases, and 8 bases lay in between. The CDR3 is 13 amino acids. TCRdb recomputed calls from the RT-PCR reads with MiXCR, one row per CDR3 protein. The sample consists of roughly 620,000 distinct CDR3 sequences, around 10% of them appearing once. These data were likewise used in another study, on T cells expressing NK-cell markers. That paper states: Generation of TCR beta cDNA was performed by 5'RACE template switching incorporating UMIs. HCMV specificity was not established for the expanded NKG2C+ T cell clones.

The specimen comprised PBMCs from blood, sampled on the day of vaccination. This rearrangement joins TRBV5-1 to TRBJ2-3; D is ambiguous. The TCR was taken from a man between 45 and 60 years old who received an inactivated influenza vaccine. The CDR3 here is CASSLVLSDTQYF. For the CDR3, the DNA is TGCGCCAGCAGCTTGGTGTTGAGTGATACGCAGTATTTT.